The sample holds a few counts of the clone carrying this T cell receptor (beta chain). The V end was cut by 4 bases, the J end by 1 base, with 10 bases between. Germline CDR1 KGHSH, CDR2 LQKENI. This CDR3 has 14 residues. These data are taken from a study of human T cells and chemical hapten exposure. A single record per CDR3 protein comes from TCRdb applying MiXCR to the RACE reads. The sample lists around 120,000 distinct CDR3 sequences, 11% occurring once. The time point here: patch test 1, 2 weeks after DPC sensitization. The treatment is: therapeutic diphenylcyclopropenone sensitization with weekly scalp DPC.

The sequences come from whole blood, collected in connection with sensitization to the hapten diphenylcyclopropenone (DPC). The chain couples TRBV18 to TRBJ1-1, with D hard to call. The clonotype originates from a woman aged 40 to 55 with alopecia areata. Some clones in this sample may be carry-over from other donors' samples. In nucleotides, the CDR3 is TGTGCCAGCTCACGCGGCACTAGGAACACTGAAGCTTTCTTT. This codes for CASSRGTRNTEAFF.